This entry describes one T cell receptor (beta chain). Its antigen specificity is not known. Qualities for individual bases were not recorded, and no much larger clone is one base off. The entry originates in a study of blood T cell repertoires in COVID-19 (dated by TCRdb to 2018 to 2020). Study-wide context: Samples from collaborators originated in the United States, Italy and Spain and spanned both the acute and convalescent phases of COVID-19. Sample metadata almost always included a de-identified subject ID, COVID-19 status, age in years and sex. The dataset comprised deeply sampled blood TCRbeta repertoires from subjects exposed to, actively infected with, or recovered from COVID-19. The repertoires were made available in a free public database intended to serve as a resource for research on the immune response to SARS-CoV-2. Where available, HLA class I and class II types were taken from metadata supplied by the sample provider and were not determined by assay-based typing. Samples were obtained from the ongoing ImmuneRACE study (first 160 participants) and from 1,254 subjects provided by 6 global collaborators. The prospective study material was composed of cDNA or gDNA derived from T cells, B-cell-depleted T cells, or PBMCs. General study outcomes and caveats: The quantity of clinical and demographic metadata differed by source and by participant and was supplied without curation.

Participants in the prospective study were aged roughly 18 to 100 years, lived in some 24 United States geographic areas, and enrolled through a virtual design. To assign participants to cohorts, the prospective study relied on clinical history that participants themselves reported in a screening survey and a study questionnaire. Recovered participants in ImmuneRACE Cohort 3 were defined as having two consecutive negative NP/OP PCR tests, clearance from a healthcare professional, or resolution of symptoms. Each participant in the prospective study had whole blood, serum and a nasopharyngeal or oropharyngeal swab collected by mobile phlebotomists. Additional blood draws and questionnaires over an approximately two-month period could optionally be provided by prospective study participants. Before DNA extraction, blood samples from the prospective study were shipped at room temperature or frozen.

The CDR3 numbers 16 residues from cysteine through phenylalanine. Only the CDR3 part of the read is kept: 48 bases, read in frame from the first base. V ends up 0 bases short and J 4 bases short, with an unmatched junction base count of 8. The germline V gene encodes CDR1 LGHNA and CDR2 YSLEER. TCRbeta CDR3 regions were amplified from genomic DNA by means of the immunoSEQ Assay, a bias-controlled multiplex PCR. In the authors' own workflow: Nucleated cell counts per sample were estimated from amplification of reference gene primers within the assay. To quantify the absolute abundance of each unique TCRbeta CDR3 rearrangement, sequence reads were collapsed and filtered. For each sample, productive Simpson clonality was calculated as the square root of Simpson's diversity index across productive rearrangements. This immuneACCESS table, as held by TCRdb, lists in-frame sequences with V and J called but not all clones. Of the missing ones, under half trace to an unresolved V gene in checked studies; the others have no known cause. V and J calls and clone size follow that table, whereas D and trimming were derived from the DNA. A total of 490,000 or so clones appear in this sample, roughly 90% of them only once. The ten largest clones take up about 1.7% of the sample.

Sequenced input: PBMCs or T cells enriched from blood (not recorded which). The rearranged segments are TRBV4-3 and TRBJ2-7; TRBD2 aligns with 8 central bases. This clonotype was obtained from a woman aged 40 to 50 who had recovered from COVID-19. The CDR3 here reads CASSQDGIAGPYEQYF. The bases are TGCGCCAGCAGCCAAGATGGGATAGCGGGACCTTACGAGCAGTACTTC.